Here is one T cell receptor beta chain with its context. Its specificity is not known. The data originate from a study of radiotherapy plus CTLA-4 blockade in lung cancer. Study-wide findings and caveats: In blood, tumor-derived TCR clones expanded after radiotherapy plus ipilimumab.

The CDR3 extends over 16 amino acids. Germline CDR1 is SGDLS and CDR2 is YYNGEE. J was trimmed by 4 bases and V by 2 bases; bases with no gene match: 4. Sequenced by immunoSEQ multiplex PCR; TCRdb stores in-frame clones only, minus some. The sample lists around 82,000 clones; about 79% were seen once. The source was peripheral blood, collected from a patient treated with radiotherapy plus ipilimumab. This TCR came from a human donor with non-small cell lung cancer whose response to radiotherapy plus ipilimumab could not be evaluated. Some clones in this sample may be carry-over from other donors' samples. This chain connects TRBV9 to TRBJ2-1; TRBD2 agrees at 12 bases. CDR3 protein: CASSVLAGGPYNEQFF. CDR3 coding DNA: TGTGCCAGCAGCGTTCTAGCGGGAGGGCCATACAATGAGCAGTTCTTC. The entire variable domain, with the rest obtained from reference TRBV9 and TRBJ2-1, is as follows: DSGVTQTPKHLITATGQRVTLRCSPRSGDLSVYWYQQSLDQGLQFLIQYYNGEERAKGNILERFSAQQFPDLHSELNLSSLELGDSALYFCASSVLAGGPYNEQFFGPGTRLTVL.